A single sample is the source of the 2 T cell receptor beta chains below, sequenced in a study of long-term antiretroviral therapy in people with HIV (dated by TCRdb to 2022 to 2024). The immunoSEQ hsTCRB v3.0 assay was used at survey level resolution for TRB variable region sequencing. Here the immuneACCESS table is served through TCRdb, limited to in-frame sequences with V and J called. Missing clones are a known gap in these copies; in checked studies unresolved V genes cover under half, and the rest lacks a known reason. The sample data list tens of thousands of clones, and 82% of these were observed just once. The top ten hold 5% of the sample. The sequencing used unsorted PBMCs, collected 0.3 years after starting antiretroviral therapy. The receptor source for this set is a man in his fifties or sixties with HIV.

V and J are TRBV4-3 and TRBJ1-3; D is unclear. Germline V lookup: CDR1 LGHNA, CDR2 YSLEER. Trimming took off 7 bases at V and 0 bases at J, with 10 bases between the two ends. The CDR3 contains 14 residues. This CDR3 reads CASTTVSSGNTIYF. The DNA for the CDR3 is TGCGCCAGCACAACAGTGAGCTCTGGAAACACCATATATTTT.

The rearrangement joins TRBV30 to TRBJ1-1; tentative D call: TRBD1 (6 bases). The CDR3 is made up of 13 amino acids. The V end lost 3 bases, the J end lost 7 bases, and 15 bases lay between the germline ends. Germline-derived CDR1 and CDR2 are GTSNPN and SVGIG (reference sequence). The CDR3 is CAWRRGGRLEAFF. The CDR3 nucleotides are TGTGCCTGGAGAAGGGGGGGCCGTCTTGAAGCTTTCTTT.